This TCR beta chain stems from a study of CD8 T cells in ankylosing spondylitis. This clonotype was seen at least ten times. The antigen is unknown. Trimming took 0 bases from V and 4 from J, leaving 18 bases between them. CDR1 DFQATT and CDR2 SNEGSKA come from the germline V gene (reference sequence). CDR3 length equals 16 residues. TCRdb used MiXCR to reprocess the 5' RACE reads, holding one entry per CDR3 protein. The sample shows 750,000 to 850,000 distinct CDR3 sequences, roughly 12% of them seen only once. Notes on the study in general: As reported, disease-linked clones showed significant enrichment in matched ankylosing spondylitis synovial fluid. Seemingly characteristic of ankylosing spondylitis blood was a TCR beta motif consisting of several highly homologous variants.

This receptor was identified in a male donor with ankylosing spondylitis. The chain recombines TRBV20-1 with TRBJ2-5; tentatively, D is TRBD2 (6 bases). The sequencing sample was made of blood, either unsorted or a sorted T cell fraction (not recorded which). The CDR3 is CSARDPLAALVETQYF. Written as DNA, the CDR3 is TGCAGTGCTAGAGATCCACTAGCTGCGTTGGTAGAGACCCAGTACTTC.